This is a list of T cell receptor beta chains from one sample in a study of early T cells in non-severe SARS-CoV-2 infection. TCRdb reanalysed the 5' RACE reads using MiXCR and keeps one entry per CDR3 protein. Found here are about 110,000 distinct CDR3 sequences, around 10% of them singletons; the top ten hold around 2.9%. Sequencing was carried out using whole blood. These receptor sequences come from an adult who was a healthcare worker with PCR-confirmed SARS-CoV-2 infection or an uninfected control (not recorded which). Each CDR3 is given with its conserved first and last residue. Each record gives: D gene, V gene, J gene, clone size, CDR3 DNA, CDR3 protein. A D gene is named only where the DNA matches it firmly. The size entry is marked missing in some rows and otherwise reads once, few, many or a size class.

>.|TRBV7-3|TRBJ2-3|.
TGTGCCAGCAGCAGAGGGGGGACGCAGTATTTT
CASSRGGTQYF
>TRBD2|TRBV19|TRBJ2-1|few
TGTGCCAGTAGTGAGGGACTAGCGGGGTGGAATGAGCAGTTCTTC
CASSEGLAGWNEQFF
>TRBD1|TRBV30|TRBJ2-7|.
TGTGCCTGGAGTGCGGGACAGGGGGTGCCCTACGAGCAGTACTTC
CAWSAGQGVPYEQYF
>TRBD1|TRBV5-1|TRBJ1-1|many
TGCGCCAGCAGTGGGCAGGGGGCCGGCACTGAAGCTTTCTTT
CASSGQGAGTEAFF
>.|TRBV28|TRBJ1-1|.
TGTGCCAGCAGTTTACGGCTCAATCGCCCTGAAGCTTTCTTT
CASSLRLNRPEAFF
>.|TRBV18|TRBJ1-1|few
TGTGCCAGCTCAGGGTTGGACGAAGCTTTCTTT
CASSGLDEAFF
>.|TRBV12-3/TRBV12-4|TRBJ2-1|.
TGTGCCAGCTCCCGGGTAGAGGACAATGAGCAGTTCTTC
CASSRVEDNEQFF
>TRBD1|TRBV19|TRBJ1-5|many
TGTGCCAGCGAACCCGACAGGGTTCAGCCCCAGCATTTT
CASEPDRVQPQHF
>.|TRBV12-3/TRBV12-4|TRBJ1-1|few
TGTGCCAGCAGCCGATCTGAGTCCATGAACACTGAAGCTTTCTTT
CASSRSESMNTEAFF
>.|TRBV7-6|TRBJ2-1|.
TGTGCCAGCAGCCCCTTGTCGACAGGCTACAATGAGCAGTTCTTC
CASSPLSTGYNEQFF
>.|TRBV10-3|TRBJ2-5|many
TGTGCCATCAGTGAGTCTCAGGGATTCACCCAGTACTTC
CAISESQGFTQYF
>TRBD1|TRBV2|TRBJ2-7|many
TGTGCCAGCAGACCGGACAGGGGTTACTCCTACGAGCAGTACTTC
CASRPDRGYSYEQYF
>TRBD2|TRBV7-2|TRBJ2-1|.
TGTGCCAGCAGCCTAGCGGGAGCCCCCTACAATGAGCGGTTCTTC
CASSLAGAPYNERFF
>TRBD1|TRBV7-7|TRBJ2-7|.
TGTGCTAGCAGCGCGGACAGGGTTCACGAGCAGTACTTC
CASSADRVHEQYF
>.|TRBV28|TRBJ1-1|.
TGTGCCAGCAGAGAGGCGAACACTGAAGCTTTCTTT
CASREANTEAFF
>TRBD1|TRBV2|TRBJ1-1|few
TGTGCCAGCGCGACAGGGCTGAACACTGAAGCTTTCTTT
CASATGLNTEAFF
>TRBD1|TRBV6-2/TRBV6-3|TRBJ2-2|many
TGTGCCAGCAGGGCCCGGGACAGGGTAAACGGGGAGCTGTTTTTT
CASRARDRVNGELFF
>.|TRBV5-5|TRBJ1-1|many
TGTGCCAGCAGCTCACAGGGGAACACTGAAGCTTTCTTT
CASSSQGNTEAFF
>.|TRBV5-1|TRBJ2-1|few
TGCGCCAGCAGCCCAGCGAGCCAGTTCTTC
CASSPASQFF
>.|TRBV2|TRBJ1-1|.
TGTGCCAGCAGACAGGGAATGAACACTGAAGCTTTCTTT
CASRQGMNTEAFF
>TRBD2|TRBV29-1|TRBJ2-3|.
TGCAGCGTGGCGGGACTAGCGGACACAGATACGCAGTATTTT
CSVAGLADTDTQYF
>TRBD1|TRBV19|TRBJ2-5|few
TGTGCCAGTAGCCCCGACAGGGTCCCATTGCGGACCCAGTACTTC
CASSPDRVPLRTQYF
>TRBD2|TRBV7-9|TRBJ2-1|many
TGTGCCAGCAGCCAAACCCGCGGACTAGCGGGAAAGGCCCTCTCTTCCTTCTTC
CASSQTRGLAGKALSSFF
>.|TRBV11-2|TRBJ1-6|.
TGTGCCAGCAGCTTAAGGGCCTCGGGAGGCTCCTATAATTCACCCCTCCACTTT
CASSLRASGGSYNSPLHF
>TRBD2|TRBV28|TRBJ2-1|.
TGTGCCAGCGTGGGAGGGAGCTCCTACAATGAGCAGTTCTTC
CASVGGSSYNEQFF
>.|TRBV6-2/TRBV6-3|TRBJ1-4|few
TGTGCCAGCAGCTCGGTCAGCTCCAATGAAAAACTGTTTTTT
CASSSVSSNEKLFF
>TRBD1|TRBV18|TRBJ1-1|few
TGTGCCAGCCCTGGGACAGGGGGCCTGAACACTGAAGCTTTCTTT
CASPGTGGLNTEAFF
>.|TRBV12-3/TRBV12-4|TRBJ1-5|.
TGTGCCAGCAGTTTAGTGTCCCCCGAGCAGCCCCAGCATTTT
CASSLVSPEQPQHF
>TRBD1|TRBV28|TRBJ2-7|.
TGTGCCACCAGGACAGGCCCCGAGCAGTACTTC
CATRTGPEQYF
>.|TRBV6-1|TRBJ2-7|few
TGTGCCAGCGACGCCTCCGGCCGGACCTACGAGCAGTACTTC
CASDASGRTYEQYF
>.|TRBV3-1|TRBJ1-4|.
TGTGCCAGCAGCCAAGATAGTGAAAAACTGTTTTTT
CASSQDSEKLFF
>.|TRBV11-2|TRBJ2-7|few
TGTGCCAGCAGCTTAGGAACCTTCGAGCAGTACTTC
CASSLGTFEQYF
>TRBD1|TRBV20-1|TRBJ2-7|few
TGCAGTGCTAGTAGGACAGGGATATACGAGCAGTACTTC
CSASRTGIYEQYF
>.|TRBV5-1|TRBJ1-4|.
TGCGCCAGCAGCTTGGAGGGGTCTAATGAAAAACTGTTTTTT
CASSLEGSNEKLFF
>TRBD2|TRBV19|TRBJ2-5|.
TGTGCCAGTAGCCGACTAGCGGGATTACAAGAGACCCAGAACTTC
CASSRLAGLQETQNF
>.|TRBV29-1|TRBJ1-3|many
TGCAGCGTTGGTGCAGTCTCAAGCTCTGGAAACACCATATATTTT
CSVGAVSSSGNTIYF
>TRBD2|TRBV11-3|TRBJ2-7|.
TGTGCCAGCAGCCGGGAGGTCAACGAGCAGTACTTC
CASSREVNEQYF
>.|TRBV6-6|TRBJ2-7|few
TGTGCCAGCAGTTACTCTTCGGGCGAGCAGTACTTC
CASSYSSGEQYF
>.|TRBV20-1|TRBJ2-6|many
TGCAGTGCACATTCCCCAGGGGTGATCTCTGGGGCCAACGTCCTGACTTTC
CSAHSPGVISGANVLTF
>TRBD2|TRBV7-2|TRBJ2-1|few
TGTGCCAGCAGCTTAGTCGGACTAGCGGGGGGGCCTGCCTTC
CASSLVGLAGGPAF
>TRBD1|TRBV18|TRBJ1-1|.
TGTGCCAGCTCACCCTGGACAGGAGGGGACACTGAAGCTTTCTTT
CASSPWTGGDTEAFF
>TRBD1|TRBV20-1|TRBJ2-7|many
TGCAGTGCTTTGGGACAGGGGGTTAGCTCCTACGAGCAGTACTTC
CSALGQGVSSYEQYF
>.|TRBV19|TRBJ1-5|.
TGTGCCAGTAGTATCCTCTCGGGGCAGCCCAATCAGCCCCAGCATTTT
CASSILSGQPNQPQHF
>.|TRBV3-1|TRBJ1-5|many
TGTGCCAGCAGCCAAGAAAGGGGGGCCGGGCAGCCCCAGCATTTT
CASSQERGAGQPQHF
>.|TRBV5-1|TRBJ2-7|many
TGCGCCAGCAGCTTGACCCTTACCGAGCAGTACTTC
CASSLTLTEQYF
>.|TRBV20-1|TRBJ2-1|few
TGCAGTGCTAGAGTTTGGAGTAGTGAGCAGTTCTTC
CSARVWSSEQFF
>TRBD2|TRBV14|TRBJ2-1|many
TGTGCCAGCAGCCAAGTAGTTCTAGCGGGGACCTTCAATGAGCAGTTCTTC
CASSQVVLAGTFNEQFF
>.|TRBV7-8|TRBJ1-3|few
TGTGCCAGCAGTCACGGACAGACCGCTATGGGAAACACCATATATTTT
CASSHGQTAMGNTIYF
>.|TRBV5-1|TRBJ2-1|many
TGCGCCAGCAGCTTGGACTGGCATGAGCAGTTCTTC
CASSLDWHEQFF
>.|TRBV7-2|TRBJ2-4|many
TGTGCCAGCAGCTTAAATGGCGGAGCGGCCAAAAACATTCAGTACTTC
CASSLNGGAAKNIQYF
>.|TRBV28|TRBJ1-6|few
TGTGCCATCACAGGGAACAATTCACCCCTCCACTTT
CAITGNNSPLHF
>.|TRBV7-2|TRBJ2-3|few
TGTGCCAGCAGCCGGCCCGGCGGGACGCAGTATTTT
CASSRPGGTQYF